The 26 T cell receptor beta chains below come from one sample, sequenced in a study of T cell repertoires in cytomegalovirus infection. TCRdb fed the reads into MiXCR, producing one record per CDR3 protein. The sample has fewer than 1,000,000 distinct CDR3 sequences; 30% to 40% are singletons. These receptors lack a known antigen. The sample was cultured CD8+ T cells from PBMCs, taken from culture after CMV antigen stimulation. The receptor set was obtained from a human donor in good health (CMV status not recorded). Some clones in this sample may be carry-over from other donors' samples.

Only a few counts were recorded for this clonotype. J is TRBJ1-2 and V is TRBV27; possible D gene TRBD1, 5 bases. Germline V gives CDR1 MNHEY, CDR2 SMNVEV (reference sequence). The ends were cut back, 8 bases at V and 7 bases at J, with 11 bases in the middle. CDR3 length: 11 amino acids. The CDR3, as DNA: TGTGCCAGCCTGGGGGGATCTGGCTACACCTTC. Translation gives CASLGGSGYTF.

V is TRBV10-3 and J is TRBJ2-1; perhaps TRBD2 as D (7 bases). The CDR3 has 15 residues. CDR1 and CDR2 from the germline V gene are ENHRY and SYGVKD. V lost 3 bases, J lost 4 bases, and 13 bases lay in between. The CDR3 DNA reads as TGTGCCATCAGTGATTCGGGGGGCCGGTACAATGAGCAGTTCTTC. It specifies CAISDSGGRYNEQFF.

The chain carries TRBV5-4 and TRBJ2-7; a possible D gene is TRBD2 (5 bases). Trimming pared 2 bases from V and 1 base from J, leaving 13 bases between. The CDR3 has 15 amino acids. Germline lookup yields CDR1 SGHNT and CDR2 YYREEE (reference sequence). CDR3 residues: CASSLLGRWSYEQYF. CDR3 nucleotides: TGTGCCAGCAGCTTACTAGGCAGATGGTCCTACGAGCAGTACTTC.

This clonotype was seen at least ten times. One end of the junction varies from germline; a read error may be responsible. The genes are TRBV7-9 and TRBJ1-3, with D possibly TRBD1 on 5 matching bases. The germline CDR1 and CDR2 sequences are SEHNR and FQNEAQ (reference sequence). The CDR3 spans 12 residues. The CDR3 DNA reads as TGTGCCAGCAGCTTAGCGACCCGGGACCTCTTTTTT. Its protein product is CASSLATRDLFF.

The chain uses TRBV7-8 and TRBJ1-4; D might be TRBD1 (5 bases). The length of the CDR3 is 14 residues. V was pared by 3 bases and J by 8 bases, with 13 bases between. Germline CDR1 and CDR2: SGHVS and FQNEAQ. The CDR3 sequence: CASSLAGWGEKLFF. The CDR3 coding sequence is TGTGCCAGCAGCTTGGCGGGCTGGGGCGAAAAACTGTTTTTT.

V is TRBV7-2 and J is TRBJ1-4; perhaps TRBD1 as D (5 bases). Germline V CDR1 and CDR2: SGHTA, FQGNSA. V was shortened by 7 bases and J by 4 bases, with 13 bases between the two germline ends. CDR3 size: 14 residues. The CDR3 sequence: CASTMWGFNEKLFF. The CDR3 DNA reads as TGTGCCAGCACCATGTGGGGCTTTAATGAAAAACTGTTTTTT.

The chain couples TRBV27 to TRBJ2-1, with 10 bases identical to TRBD1. Germline-derived CDR1 and CDR2 are MNHEY and SMNVEV (reference sequence). CDR3 length: 17 amino acids. V was clipped by 1 base and J by 4 bases; unmatched bases: 7. DNA for the CDR3: TGTGCCAGCAGTTTATTCTCCGGGACAGGGGCTTACAATGAGCAGTTCTTC. It translates to CASSLFSGTGAYNEQFF.

This clonotype was counted only a few times. This chain links TRBV10-3 with TRBJ1-1, with D unresolved. There are 18 residues in the CDR3. V was shortened by 6 bases and J by 2 bases, with 25 bases between the two germline ends. The germline V gene has CDR1 ENHRY and CDR2 SYGVKD. The CDR3 reads CAIRKTSTSPSVNTEAFF. The CDR3 DNA is TGTGCCATCAGAAAAACCAGTACCTCGCCGTCCGTAAACACTGAAGCTTTCTTT.

This clonotype was counted once. V usage is TRBV29-1 and J usage is TRBJ1-2; 10 bases agree with TRBD1. V was pared by 1 base and J by 4 bases, with 3 bases of the junction left unmatched. The CDR3 totals 14 residues. The germline V gene has CDR1 SQVTM and CDR2 ANQGSEA. The CDR3 sequence is CSVEGRQGAYGYTF. The DNA of the CDR3 is TGCAGCGTTGAAGGACGACAGGGGGCCTATGGCTACACCTTC.

The chain is built from TRBV25-1 and TRBJ1-6; the D is unclear. Germline V CDR1 and CDR2: MGHDK, SYGVNS. The CDR3 is 13 residues long. Trimming left V 4 bases short and J 7 bases short, with 8 bases between. The DNA of the CDR3 is TGTGCCAGCAGTGGGGGTCTAAATTCACCCCTCCACTTT. It encodes CASSGGLNSPLHF.

This clonotype was seen repeatedly, ten times or more. V gene TRBV6-1 combines with J gene TRBJ1-1; 7 nucleotides agree with TRBD1. CDR3 size: 16 residues. The V gene end was trimmed by 5 bases and the J gene end by 5 bases; junction bases not matched to a gene: 14. Germline V lookup: CDR1 MNHNS, CDR2 SASEGT. The CDR3 loop reads CASSSMRTGPGTEAFF. DNA of the CDR3: TGTGCCAGCAGTTCGATGAGGACAGGTCCGGGGACTGAAGCTTTCTTT.

The chain combines TRBV12-3 or TRBV12-4 with TRBJ1-2; D remains unclear. Trimming pared 6 bases from V and 0 bases from J, leaving 26 bases between. This CDR3 spans 19 amino acids. CDR3: CASSRVGGFEGPPNYGYTF. DNA for the CDR3: TGTGCCAGCAGCCGCGTAGGCGGGTTTGAAGGTCCCCCTAACTATGGCTACACCTTC.

As for this clonotype: A much larger clone is a single base away; this may be a read error. The genes are TRBV9 and TRBJ1-3; no firm D call. The CDR3 contains 15 residues. Trimming pared 0 bases from V and 0 bases from J, leaving 7 bases between. Germline assignment: CDR1 SGDLS and CDR2 YYNGEE. As DNA, the CDR3 is TGTGCCAGCAGCGTAGATGACCTCTCTGGAAACACCATATATTTT. Translated: CASSVDDLSGNTIYF.

CDR3 nucleotides: TGTGCCAGCAGTGCCCAGGGGGTGGAGGATACGCAGTATTTT. This sequence encodes CASSAQGVEDTQYF. The chain links TRBV6-2 or TRBV6-3 to TRBJ2-3, with TRBD1 matching over 7 bases. Losses at the gene ends were 5 bases for V and 6 bases for J; bases not matched to a gene: 8. Per germline, CDR1 MNHEY and CDR2 SVGEGT. The CDR3 has 14 residues.

Ten or more counts support this clonotype. This chain uses TRBV7-9 with TRBJ1-1, with D perhaps TRBD1 (5 bases). V was shortened by 10 bases and J by 5 bases, with 17 bases between the two germline ends. CDR3 length: 13 amino acids. From germline, CDR1 is SEHNR and CDR2 FQNEAQ (reference sequence). The CDR3 sequence is CATPFGEGTEAFF. The CDR3 DNA follows: TGTGCCACCCCTTTTGGGGAGGGGACTGAAGCTTTCTTT.

This chain uses TRBV15 with TRBJ2-2; 14 bases match TRBD2. The CDR3 has 18 residues. With V trimmed by 2 bases and J by 8 bases, 10 bases remained unmatched. Germline CDR1 is LNHNV and CDR2 is YYDKDF (reference sequence). The CDR3 DNA is TGTGCCACCAGCAGAACCCCCCGACTAGCGGGGGGGCTTGGGGAGCTGTTTTTT. Amino acid sequence: CATSRTPRLAGGLGELFF.

A few counts support this clonotype. The chain is built from TRBV28 and TRBJ2-5; D may be TRBD1 (6 bases). CDR3 length: 15 amino acids. CDR1 and CDR2 from the germline V gene are MDHEN and SYDVKM. Between the trimmed V and J ends, which lost 2 bases and 5 bases, there was a span of 15 bases. The CDR3 DNA sequence: TGTGCCAGCAGTTTACCACAGGGCAGAGGGGAGACCCAGTACTTC. As protein: CASSLPQGRGETQYF.

The chain combines TRBV12-3 or TRBV12-4 with TRBJ1-5; D gene ambiguous. Between the trimmed V and J ends, which lost 6 bases and 1 base, there was a span of 7 bases. The CDR3 covers 13 residues. This CDR3 reads CASRDGSNQPQHF. The DNA for the CDR3 is TGTGCCAGCAGGGACGGAAGCAATCAGCCCCAGCATTTT.

The CDR3 reads CATSSTGFNEQYF. CDR3 sequence (DNA): TGTGCCACCAGTTCTACTGGGTTCAACGAGCAGTACTTC. The rearrangement joins TRBV15 to TRBJ2-7; no firm D call. The V end lost 6 bases, the J end lost 5 bases, and 14 bases lay between the germline ends. Germline CDR1 and CDR2: LNHNV and YYDKDF (reference sequence). This CDR3 comprises 13 residues. The full variable domain, completed using reference TRBV15 and TRBJ2-7, is DAMVIQNPRYQVTQFGKPVTLSCSQTLNHNVMYWYQQKSSQAPKLLFHYYDKDFNNEADTPDNFQSRRPNTSFCFLDIRSPGLGDTAMYLCATSSTGFNEQYFGPGTRLTVT.

This chain uses TRBV4-1 with TRBJ2-2; D remains ambiguous. Looked up from germline, CDR1 is MGHRA and CDR2 is YSYEKL. The CDR3 length is 13 residues. Deletions cut 1 base from V and 7 bases from J, with 7 bases between. CDR3 bases: TGCGCCAGCAGCCAAGGCCCTCACGGGGAGCTGTTTTTT. Translated, it gives CASSQGPHGELFF.

V is TRBV6-1 and J is TRBJ2-5, with D uncertain. In germline, CDR1 is MNHNS, CDR2 SASEGT. Between the trimmed V and J ends, which lost 6 bases and 4 bases, there was a span of 9 bases. The CDR3 loop spans 12 amino acids. The CDR3 bases are TGTGCCAGCAGACCCCGGCGAGAGACCCAGTACTTC. It is translated as CASRPRRETQYF.

V is TRBV7-2 and J is TRBJ1-6; 10 nucleotides match TRBD1. Germline V gene data show CDR1 as SGHTA and CDR2 as FQGNSA. The V gene end was trimmed by 0 bases and the J gene end by 9 bases; junction bases not matched to a gene: 2. This CDR3 comprises 15 residues. The CDR3 is CASSLAGQGSSPLHF. For the CDR3, the DNA is TGTGCCAGCAGCTTAGCGGGACAGGGGAGTTCACCCCTCCACTTT.

This rearrangement joins TRBV7-9 to TRBJ1-4; weak D call: TRBD1 (5 bases). Germline CDR1 is SEHNR and CDR2 is FQNEAQ (reference sequence). With 1 base removed from V and 7 bases from J, the gap between germline ends came to 16 bases. The CDR3 totals 16 residues. The CDR3 here is CASSLGDGAVGEKLFF. Here the CDR3 DNA reads TGTGCCAGCAGCTTAGGGGACGGCGCCGTAGGTGAAAAACTGTTTTTT.

The rearrangement links TRBV29-1 to TRBJ1-2; TRBD1 agrees at 8 bases. The CDR3 is 13 amino acids. V was pared by 2 bases and J by 4 bases, with 3 bases of the junction left unmatched. Germline assignment: CDR1 SQVTM and CDR2 ANQGSEA. The CDR3, as DNA: TGCAGCGTTGAAAGACAGGGGCCCTATGGCTACACCTTC. As protein: CSVERQGPYGYTF. The variable domain in full, with the rest retrieved from reference TRBV29-1 and TRBJ1-2, is SAVISQKPSRDICQRGTSLTIQCQVDSQVTMMFWYRQQPGQSLTLIATANQGSEATYESGFVIDKFPISRPNLTFSTLTVSNMSPEDSSIYLCSVERQGPYGYTFGSGTRLTVV.

The sample holds many counts of this clonotype. V and J are TRBV7-8 and TRBJ2-7; D is unclear. Germline V gene data show CDR1 as SGHVS and CDR2 as FQNEAQ. V was clipped by 3 bases and J by 0 bases, with 18 bases between them. The CDR3 runs 17 residues. The CDR3 DNA follows: TGTGCCAGCAGCTTCGAGGTACCGGGCTCCGTCTCCTACGAGCAGTACTTC. It encodes CASSFEVPGSVSYEQYF.

V usage is TRBV6-5 and J usage is TRBJ1-1; TRBD1 aligns across 9 bases. CDR1 is MNHEY, CDR2 SVGAGI, per germline. J lost 5 bases, V lost 4 bases, and 5 bases had no gene match. The CDR3 consists of 14 residues. In nucleotides, the CDR3 is TGTGCCAGCAGTTCGCTACAGGGGGCTACTGAAGCTTTCTTT. It codes for CASSSLQGATEAFF.